This TCR beta chain was captured in a study of blood T cell repertoires in COVID-19. Turning to the study itself: The United States, Italy and Spain were the sources of the acute and convalescent COVID-19 samples. The analysed material was cDNA or gDNA that came from T cells, B-cell-depleted T cells, or PBMCs.

The count of this clone is one. The CDR3 is 15 amino acids. Looked up from germline, CDR1 is MGHRA and CDR2 is YSYEKL. V was clipped by 6 bases and J by 7 bases; unmatched bases: 7. In the original processing: Cell counts per sample came from amplifying reference gene primers. Clones were sequenced by immunoSEQ multiplex PCR, and TCRdb holds only the in-frame ones, with some missing. That table gives V, J and clone size, and the DNA gave D and trimming. The sample gives almost 300,000 clones, 89% of which show up once; approximately 12% is in the top ten. Enrolment of Seattle patients took place during active infection, and they were followed longitudinally.

The chain has TRBV4-1 and TRBJ2-1; 12 nucleotides agree with TRBD2. Sequencing input: peripheral blood. This sequence was found in a woman in her 30s with COVID-19, enrolled during active disease. CDR3 bases: TGCGCCAGCAGAAGCCTAGCGGGGGGGATGAATGAGCAGTTCTTC. Protein product: CASRSLAGGMNEQFF.